This T cell receptor beta chain was sequenced during a study of early T cells in non-severe SARS-CoV-2 infection. Unique molecular identifiers were added to individual cDNA molecules. TCRdb re-called the 5' RACE reads through MiXCR, storing one row per CDR3 protein. This sample yields about 50,000 distinct CDR3 sequences, of which roughly 12% are seen a single time; approximately 2.5% belongs to the top ten. This clonotype has only a few counts. What it binds is not known. General study results and limits: There was a bias toward anti-spike CD8 responses in VDJdb matching, which missed private and CD4 specificities.

The material sequenced was whole blood, taken at baseline. This clonotype was sampled from an adult who was a healthcare worker with PCR-confirmed SARS-CoV-2 infection or an uninfected control (not recorded which).

CDR3 residues: CASSQTGNFAEAFF. The CDR3 DNA sequence: TGTGCCAGCAGCCAGACAGGGAATTTCGCTGAAGCTTTCTTT. The rearrangement uses TRBV3-1 and TRBJ1-1; 7 bases line up with TRBD1. Trimming at V came to 3 bases and at J to 6 bases, leaving 7 bases not matched to a gene. The CDR3 length is 14 residues. Germline CDR1 is LGHDT and CDR2 is YNNKEL (reference sequence).